These 15 T cell receptor beta chains originate from one sample sequenced in a study of shared clonotypes between healthy human individuals. TCRdb's copy holds only in-frame clones and misses some; the assay was immunoSEQ multiplex PCR. The sample gives approximately 840,000 clones, about 97% of which show up once; about 0.22% is in the top ten. Naivety among CD8 cells was defined by CD45RO negativity and positive CCR7 selection, thereby excluding terminally differentiated effector memory CD45RA+ cells. The sample was naive CD8+ T cells sorted from blood. All receptors derive from a man younger than 40 in good health.

This clone was detected only once. The chain recombines TRBV19 with TRBJ2-1; 8 bases fit TRBD2. V shed 5 bases, J shed 12 bases, and the junction held 18 bases outside the gene matches. The CDR3 has 16 amino acids. Germline V gene lookup returns CDR1 LNHDA and CDR2 SQIVND (reference sequence). CDR3 residues: CASSATGTSIFSAQFF. The CDR3 DNA reads TGTGCCAGTAGTGCCACCGGGACTAGTATCTTTTCGGCGCAGTTCTTC.

This rearrangement joins TRBV4-2 to TRBJ1-5; D is possibly TRBD1 (5 bases). V was clipped by 7 bases and J by 3 bases, with 19 bases between them. The CDR3 spans 16 residues. Germline values: CDR1 LGHNA, CDR2 YNFKEQ. The CDR3 sequence: CASTLSPGLTNQPQHF. DNA for the CDR3: TGTGCCAGCACCCTATCCCCGGGACTGACCAATCAGCCCCAGCATTTT.

The gene calls are TRBV4-1 and TRBJ2-7, with 7 positions matching TRBD1. The J segment lost 3 bases and the V segment lost 3 bases, leaving 2 bases of the junction unmatched. CDR1 MGHRA and CDR2 YSYEKL come from the germline V gene. CDR3 length equals 13 residues. CDR3 in amino acids: CASSQRDSYEQYF. The DNA of the CDR3 is TGCGCCAGCAGCCAGAGGGACAGCTACGAGCAGTACTTC.

V gene TRBV18 combines with J gene TRBJ1-3; D is uncertain. The V end was cut by 3 bases, the J end by 3 bases, with 12 bases between. Germline V gene lookup returns CDR1 KGHSH and CDR2 LQKENI. The CDR3 runs 15 residues. The chain's CDR3 is CASSPATFDGNTIYF. The CDR3 coding sequence is TGTGCCAGCTCACCCGCGACGTTCGATGGAAACACCATATATTTT.

Concerning this clone: Its ends do not fully match the called genes, so a read error is possible. The V and J genes are TRBV7-7 and TRBJ2-1; D may be TRBD1 or TRBD2 (5 bases each). The germline V gene encodes CDR1 SSHAT and CDR2 FNYEAQ (reference sequence). The CDR3 is 13 amino acids. The CDR3 reads CASSTKVGDEQFF. DNA for the CDR3: TGTGCTAGCAGCACCAAAGTGGGGGATGAGCAGTTCTTC.

This chain connects TRBV6-5 to TRBJ1-1; D might be TRBD1 (5 bases). In germline, CDR1 is MNHEY, CDR2 SVGAGI. This CDR3 is 13 amino acids long. The V and J ends lost 5 bases and 10 bases respectively, with 17 bases between them. DNA for the CDR3: TGTGCCAGCAGTCCCCGTGAAGACAGCAGAGCTTTCTTT. Translated, it gives CASSPREDSRAFF.

This chain connects TRBV28 to TRBJ1-1; D unresolved. The V end lost 8 bases, the J end lost 1 base, and 11 bases lay between the germline ends. The CDR3 is made up of 13 amino acids. Germline assignment: CDR1 MDHEN and CDR2 SYDVKM. In DNA, the CDR3 is TGTGCCAGCCGTTCAGACGGGAACACTGAAGCTTTCTTT. As protein: CASRSDGNTEAFF.

The CDR3 sequence is CASSLGWGNQPQHF. In DNA form, the CDR3 reads TGTGCCAGCAGCTTGGGGTGGGGCAATCAGCCCCAGCATTTT. The chain has TRBV7-8 and TRBJ1-5; D unresolved. Per the germline V gene, CDR1 is SGHVS and CDR2 is FQNEAQ. V was clipped by 3 bases and J by 2 bases, with 8 bases between them. The CDR3 runs to 14 residues.

This rearrangement joins TRBV5-1 to TRBJ2-1; the D gene is possibly TRBD2 (5 bases). Germline values: CDR1 SGHRS, CDR2 YFSETQ. V was cut by 3 bases and J by 12 bases, with 13 bases left in between. The CDR3 consists of 12 residues. The CDR3 protein is CASSYDEGGQFF. CDR3 nucleotide sequence: TGCGCCAGCAGCTACGACGAGGGCGGGCAGTTCTTC.

The rearrangement links TRBV10-3 to TRBJ1-2; D uncertain. CDR1 is ENHRY and CDR2 is SYGVKD in the germline V gene. V was clipped by 2 bases and J by 4 bases, with 14 bases between them. The CDR3 extends over 15 amino acids. For the CDR3, the DNA is TGTGCCATCAGTGAGAACGGGTTGGTTCGCTATGGCTACACCTTC. Amino acid sequence: CAISENGLVRYGYTF.

This chain connects TRBV19 to TRBJ1-5, with D unclear. Trimming left V 7 bases short and J 2 bases short, with 12 bases between. Germline values: CDR1 LNHDA, CDR2 SQIVND (reference sequence). This CDR3 has 14 amino acids. Here the CDR3 reads CASMSGYGNQPQHF. CDR3 DNA sequence: TGTGCCAGTATGTCTGGTTACGGCAATCAGCCCCAGCATTTT.

The chain employs TRBV12-1 and TRBJ2-1. TRBV12-1 is a pseudogene segment. The CDR3 runs to 18 residues. CDR3 amino acids: CASSLSPSPGPLGNEQFF. CDR3 sequence (DNA): TGTGCCAGCAGCTTGTCCCCATCACCGGGACCACTTGGCAATGAGCAGTTCTTC.

The genes are TRBV7-6 and TRBJ2-1; 11 positions match TRBD2. The germline V gene has CDR1 SGHVS and CDR2 FNYEAQ. V shed 2 bases and J 7 bases; nucleotides not matched to a gene: 4. The CDR3 spans 15 residues. The CDR3, as DNA: TGTGCCAGCAGCTTACTAGCGGGAGGTGTTAATGAGCAGTTCTTC. It translates to CASSLLAGGVNEQFF. Filled out from reference TRBV7-6 and TRBJ2-1, the complete variable domain reads GAGVSQSPRYKVTKRGQDVALRCDPISGHVSLYWYRQALGQGPEFLTYFNYEAQQDKSGLPNDRFSAERPEGSISTLTIQRTEQRDSAMYRCASSLLAGGVNEQFFGPGTRLTVL.

This clone was seen a single time. The chain recombines TRBV28 with TRBJ2-1, with TRBD2 identical over 12 bases. This CDR3 is built from 14 residues. Germline V lookup: CDR1 MDHEN, CDR2 SYDVKM. The trim removed 5 bases at V and 8 bases at J, leaving 4 bases unmatched. Here the CDR3 DNA reads TGTGCCAGCAGTCCCCGACTAGCGGGAGATGAGCAGTTCTTC. Translated, it gives CASSPRLAGDEQFF. Variable domain in full (rest from reference TRBV28 and TRBJ2-1): DVKVTQSSRYLVKRTGEKVFLECVQDMDHENMFWYRQDPGLGLRLIYFSYDVKMKEKGDIPEGYSVSREKKERFSLILESASTNQTSMYLCASSPRLAGDEQFFGPGTRLTVL.

The chain employs TRBV5-1 and TRBJ2-7; TRBD2 might be the D (5 bases). The CDR3 runs to 13 residues. Germline CDR1 SGHRS, CDR2 YFSETQ. V lost 2 bases, J lost 2 bases, and 8 bases lay in between. CDR3 sequence reads: CASSFSAAYEQYF. In DNA form, the CDR3 reads TGCGCCAGCAGCTTCTCAGCGGCCTACGAGCAGTACTTC.